The 24 T cell receptor beta chains given below trace back to one sample, sequenced in a study of blood T cell repertoires in COVID-19. Repertoires were generated with immunoSEQ multiplex PCR, while TCRdb's copy carries only in-frame clones and drops some. The sample contains under 60,000 clones, 89% of which appear only once. Sequenced: peripheral blood. The source is a woman of 80 years or more with acute or convalescent COVID-19.

The chain joins TRBV28 to TRBJ2-6; no firm D call. The CDR3 is made up of 13 amino acids. The germline V and J ends were trimmed by 6 bases and 0 bases, with 3 bases remaining between them. The germline CDR1 and CDR2 sequences are MDHEN and SYDVKM. CDR3 residues: CASSYSGANVLTF. DNA of the CDR3: TGTGCCAGCAGCTACTCTGGGGCCAACGTCCTGACTTTC.

This chain links TRBV5-1 with TRBJ2-5; 11 bases map to TRBD2. Losses at the gene ends were 4 bases for V and 5 bases for J; bases not matched to a gene: 10. The CDR3 runs 16 residues. Per the germline V gene, CDR1 is SGHRS and CDR2 is YFSETQ. CDR3 amino acids: CASSMTSGASGETQYF. CDR3 in DNA: TGCGCCAGCAGCATGACTAGCGGGGCCTCAGGGGAGACCCAGTACTTC.

This clone was counted only a few times. The rearrangement uses TRBV7-9 and TRBJ1-3, with TRBD1 as a possible D gene (5 bases). Germline-derived CDR1 and CDR2 are SEHNR and FQNEAQ (reference sequence). The CDR3 consists of 13 residues. V shed 5 bases and J shed 5 bases, with 10 bases lying between them. In DNA, the CDR3 is TGTGCCAGCAGCCCGACAGAGCGAAACACCATATATTTT. Translated: CASSPTERNTIYF.

This chain joins TRBV19 and TRBJ2-3; a weak D match, TRBD1 (5 bases). V shed 5 bases and J shed 2 bases, with 20 bases lying between them. The CDR3 runs to 17 residues. The germline CDR1 and CDR2 sequences are LNHDA and SQIVND (reference sequence). CDR3 region: CASSPPGWGRDTDTQYF. CDR3 nucleotide sequence: TGTGCCAGTAGTCCCCCAGGGTGGGGTAGAGACACAGATACGCAGTATTTT.

The chain recombines TRBV6-5 with TRBJ1-1; 7 bases map to TRBD1. Germline V gene sequence: CDR1 MNHEY, CDR2 SVGAGI. The trim removed 7 bases at V and 2 bases at J, leaving 4 bases unmatched. This CDR3 region has 13 residues. CDR3 loop: CASKDRVNTEAFF. In DNA, the CDR3 is TGTGCCAGCAAAGACAGGGTCAACACTGAAGCTTTCTTT.

This chain uses TRBV5-4 with TRBJ2-7; D is undetermined. This CDR3 has 12 amino acids. Germline values: CDR1 SGHNT, CDR2 YYREEE (reference sequence). Trimming took 0 bases from V and 5 from J, leaving 6 bases between them. This CDR3 is CASSLERNEQYF. In DNA, the CDR3 is TGTGCCAGCAGCTTGGAGAGGAACGAGCAGTACTTC.

The V and J genes are TRBV27 and TRBJ1-1; no clear D gene. The ends were cut back, 3 bases at V and 1 base at J, with 6 bases in the middle. Germline CDR1 MNHEY, CDR2 SMNVEV (reference sequence). The CDR3 sequence is 13 residues long. Here the CDR3 DNA reads TGTGCCAGCAGTTTGTTAAAGAACACTGAAGCTTTCTTT. It yields the protein CASSLLKNTEAFF.

The rearrangement links TRBV29-1 to TRBJ1-2; D might be TRBD1 (5 bases). The germline V gene encodes CDR1 SQVTM and CDR2 ANQGSEA. The CDR3 totals 13 residues. V was clipped by 6 bases and J by 7 bases, with 18 bases between them. DNA for the CDR3: TGCAGCGTCGGGGACTCATCCCCCTTTGGCTACACCTTC. It codes for CSVGDSSPFGYTF.

The table lists this clone with a count of one. The V and J genes are TRBV7-9 and TRBJ2-7; 7 bases agree with TRBD1. From germline, CDR1 is SEHNR and CDR2 FQNEAQ (reference sequence). The CDR3 extends over 13 amino acids. Trimming at V came to 5 bases and at J to 2 bases, leaving 3 bases not matched to a gene. CDR3 protein: CASSAGTAYEQYV. CDR3 nucleotides: TGTGCCAGCAGCGCTGGGACAGCCTACGAGCAGTACGTC.

This clone was observed a handful of times. The chain couples TRBV5-6 to TRBJ1-2; no clear D gene. Germline lookup yields CDR1 SGHDT and CDR2 YYEEEE. This CDR3 is 13 amino acids long. The V end lost 0 bases, the J end lost 8 bases, and 11 bases lay between the germline ends. This CDR3 is CASSLGQVPGYTF. CDR3 nucleotides: TGTGCCAGCAGCTTGGGGCAGGTCCCGGGCTACACCTTC. Full variable domain (missing parts from reference TRBV5-6 and TRBJ1-2): DAGVTQSPTHLIKTRGQQVTLRCSPKSGHDTVSWYQQALGQGPQFIFQYYEEEERQRGNFPDRFSGHQFPNYSSELNVNALLLGDSALYLCASSLGQVPGYTFGSGTRLTVV.

The chain is built from TRBV3-1 (or the pseudogene TRBV3-2) and TRBJ2-2; D is uncertain. The germline CDR1 and CDR2 sequences are LGHDT and YNNKEL (reference sequence). The V gene lost 4 bases and the J gene lost 7 bases, with 7 bases spanning the gap. This CDR3 comprises 12 residues. The CDR3 nucleotides read TGTGCCAGCAGCCCTCCGGGCGGGGAGCTGTTTTTT. It translates to CASSPPGGELFF.

J is TRBJ2-1 and V is TRBV10-3, with TRBD1 matching 9 bases. Germline V gene data show CDR1 as ENHRY and CDR2 as SYGVKD. The CDR3 length is 14 residues. V dropped 8 bases and J dropped 8; count of bases not matched to a gene: 10. The CDR3 DNA reads as TGTGCCATCGCAAAGGGACAGGGCAGGGATGAGCAGTTCTTC. This codes for CAIAKGQGRDEQFF.

The rearrangement links TRBV7-6 to TRBJ2-3; no clear D. V was clipped by 5 bases and J by 6 bases, with 6 bases between them. The CDR3 has 11 residues. CDR1 and CDR2 from the germline V gene are SGHVS and FNYEAQ. In DNA form, the CDR3 reads TGTGCCAGCAGCCCTGTCGATACGCAGTATTTT. Protein sequence: CASSPVDTQYF. Combining the CDR3 with reference TRBV7-6 and TRBJ2-3 gives the whole variable domain GAGVSQSPRYKVTKRGQDVALRCDPISGHVSLYWYRQALGQGPEFLTYFNYEAQQDKSGLPNDRFSAERPEGSISTLTIQRTEQRDSAMYRCASSPVDTQYFGPGTRLTVL.

This chain connects TRBV4-1 to TRBJ1-4; 9 nucleotides line up with TRBD1. The germline V gene encodes CDR1 MGHRA and CDR2 YSYEKL. V shed 6 bases and J 2 bases; nucleotides not matched to a gene: 4. This CDR3 region has 15 residues. The DNA for the CDR3 is TGCGCCAGCAGGGACAGGGGAGGCACTAATGAAAAACTGTTTTTT. It encodes CASRDRGGTNEKLFF.

The chain recombines TRBV5-1 with TRBJ2-1; TRBD2 agrees at 13 bases. The CDR3 loop spans 16 amino acids. Germline trimming cut 1 base from V and 7 bases from J; bases unmatched to any gene: 5. In germline, CDR1 is SGHRS, CDR2 YFSETQ. This CDR3 reads CASSLTSGGVQNEQFF. Written as DNA, the CDR3 is TGCGCCAGCAGCTTGACTAGCGGGGGGGTGCAGAATGAGCAGTTCTTC. The variable domain in full, with the rest retrieved from reference TRBV5-1 and TRBJ2-1, is KAGVTQTPRYLIKTRGQQVTLSCSPISGHRSVSWYQQTPGQGLQFLFEYFSETQRNKGNFPGRFSGRQFSNSRSEMNVSTLELGDSALYLCASSLTSGGVQNEQFFGPGTRLTVL.

This clone appeared once. This chain uses TRBV29-1 with TRBJ1-5, with D possibly being TRBD1 (5 bases). The germline V gene has CDR1 SQVTM and CDR2 ANQGSEA. V was pared by 0 bases and J by 7 bases, with 16 bases between. The CDR3 is made up of 15 amino acids. The CDR3 bases are TGCAGCGTTGAAGATCAGGGCAGACCAAAGCAGCCCCAGCATTTT. Translating gives CSVEDQGRPKQPQHF. Looking up the rest from reference TRBV29-1 and TRBJ1-5 gives the full variable domain: SAVISQKPSRDICQRGTSLTIQCQVDSQVTMMFWYRQQPGQSLTLIATANQGSEATYESGFVIDKFPISRPNLTFSTLTVSNMSPEDSSIYLCSVEDQGRPKQPQHFGDGTRLSIL.

The genes are TRBV7-2 and TRBJ2-7, with D hard to call. The ends were cut back, 6 bases at V and 2 bases at J, with 14 bases in the middle. Germline CDR1 SGHTA, CDR2 FQGNSA. The CDR3 contains 14 residues. The CDR3 DNA reads TGTGCCAGCAGTTCCCTAGGCGCCGCCTACGAGCAGTACTTC. Encoded protein: CASSSLGAAYEQYF.

This clone was detected a few times. V is TRBV3-1 (or the pseudogene TRBV3-2) and J is TRBJ1-4; D is ambiguous. Trimming left V 4 bases short and J 5 bases short, with 5 bases between. The CDR3 extends over 12 amino acids. Germline V gene data show CDR1 as LGHDT and CDR2 as YNNKEL (reference sequence). In nucleotides, the CDR3 is TGTGCCAGCAGCCGTCCGAATGAAAAACTGTTTTTT. It codes for CASSRPNEKLFF.

The chain joins TRBV27 to TRBJ1-5; 8 nucleotides agree with TRBD1. This CDR3 is built from 14 residues. V lost 8 bases, J lost 5 bases, and 8 bases stayed unmatched. The germline gives CDR1 MNHEY, CDR2 SMNVEV (reference sequence). CDR3 sequence (DNA): TGTGCCAGCGCATGGGACAGGATGGATCAGCCCCAGCATTTT. Its translation is CASAWDRMDQPQHF.

V is TRBV19 and J is TRBJ2-1; 9 bases line up with TRBD1. Germline V gene sequence: CDR1 LNHDA, CDR2 SQIVND (reference sequence). V lost 5 bases, J lost 7 bases, and 6 bases stayed unmatched. This CDR3 has 14 amino acids. DNA of the CDR3: TGTGCCAGTAGTCTAGGGACAGGGTGGAATGAGCAGTTCTTC. Protein: CASSLGTGWNEQFF.

The CDR3: CASRQAGGPDTQYF. The CDR3 DNA is TGTGCCAGCAGACAAGCGGGGGGGCCAGATACGCAGTATTTT. V is TRBV6-5 and J is TRBJ2-3, with 10 bases fitting TRBD2. The germline V gene has CDR1 MNHEY and CDR2 SVGAGI. CDR3 size: 14 residues. J was trimmed by 4 bases and V by 6 bases; bases with no gene match: 4.

This rearrangement joins TRBV5-1 to TRBJ2-3; D possibly corresponds to TRBD2 (6 bases). Trimming took 2 bases from V and 0 from J, leaving 16 bases between them. Germline CDR1 SGHRS, CDR2 YFSETQ. The CDR3 spans 17 residues. For the CDR3, the DNA is TGCGCCAGCAGCTTCGACTTCGGGGGAAGGAGCACAGATACGCAGTATTTT. Its translation: CASSFDFGGRSTDTQYF.

This chain uses TRBV19 with TRBJ1-5; D ambiguous. The germline CDR1 and CDR2 sequences are LNHDA and SQIVND (reference sequence). Trimming removed 1 base at V and 0 bases at J, with 7 bases between. CDR3 length equals 15 residues. The CDR3 region is CASSIGGTSNQPQHF. The CDR3 region has the DNA TGTGCCAGTAGTATAGGCGGCACTAGCAATCAGCCCCAGCATTTT.

This chain connects TRBV3-1 (or the pseudogene TRBV3-2) to TRBJ2-1, with D perhaps TRBD1 (5 bases). Germline V gives CDR1 LGHDT, CDR2 YNNKEL (reference sequence). This CDR3 contains 15 residues. V lost 1 base and J lost 8, with 15 bases in between. The CDR3 sequence is CASSQGSQGVHEQFF. The DNA of the CDR3 is TGTGCCAGCAGCCAAGGCTCTCAAGGGGTCCATGAGCAGTTCTTC.